This passage covers 32 T cell receptor beta chains from one sample sequenced in a study of T-cell memory formation after mild COVID-19. TCRdb reprocessed the 5' RACE reads with MiXCR, giving one entry per CDR3 protein. The profile covers 200,000 to 250,000 distinct CDR3 sequences, with around 9.5% appearing a single time and about 3.8% taken by the ten largest. Sequenced input: PBMCs or a T cell subset sorted from them (not recorded which). These receptors were obtained from a man aged 18 to 30 who had mild COVID-19 (a few samples of this study predate the infection). Cell type and time point are not known.

This clonotype has a handful of counts. Here the CDR3 DNA reads TGTGCCAGCAGTTACAACTCAGGGGGCAGGGAGACCCAGTACTTC. Encoded protein: CASSYNSGGRETQYF. This sequence joins TRBV12-3 or TRBV12-4 and TRBJ2-5; TRBD1 matches at 8 bases. CDR3 length equals 15 residues. After removal of 4 bases from V and 5 bases from J, the junction contained 9 bases not matched to a gene.

The rearrangement links TRBV29-1 to TRBJ1-2; no firm D call. V was cut by 1 base and J by 2 bases, with 8 bases left in between. This CDR3 comprises 13 residues. The germline CDR1 and CDR2 sequences are SQVTM and ANQGSEA. In DNA, the CDR3 is TGCAGCGTTGAAGTTGAGAGGAACTATGGCTACACCTTC. Encoded protein: CSVEVERNYGYTF.

The rearrangement joins TRBV28 to TRBJ2-5; TRBD2 matches at 10 bases. The V gene's germline CDR1 is MDHEN and CDR2 SYDVKM. Trimming removed 3 bases from V and 1 base from J; junction bases left unmatched: 2. The CDR3 runs 15 residues. For the CDR3, the DNA is TGTGCCAGCAGTTTGGCTAGCGGGGGCCAAGAGACCCAGTACTTC. Translating it yields CASSLASGGQETQYF.

The rearrangement links TRBV7-2 to TRBJ1-1; 8 nucleotides agree with TRBD1. Germline V lookup: CDR1 SGHTA, CDR2 FQGNSA. J lost 7 bases, V lost 0 bases, and 4 bases had no gene match. There are 14 residues in the CDR3. CDR3: CASSLATGAGEAFF. In nucleotides, the CDR3 is TGTGCCAGCAGCTTAGCGACAGGGGCGGGTGAAGCTTTCTTT.

This chain connects TRBV7-8 to TRBJ1-3, with D hard to call. Per germline, CDR1 SGHVS and CDR2 FQNEAQ. The CDR3 is 15 residues long. V was shortened by 2 bases and J by 4 bases, with 12 bases between the two germline ends. CDR3 protein: CASSLSLGSGNTIYF. DNA for the CDR3: TGTGCCAGCAGCTTATCGCTAGGGTCAGGAAACACCATATATTTT.

This clonotype occurred many times. The chain uses TRBV10-3 and TRBJ2-3; 9 bases align to TRBD1. The V gene end was trimmed by 4 bases and the J gene end by 7 bases; junction bases not matched to a gene: 9. The CDR3 has 15 residues. Germline V gene lookup returns CDR1 ENHRY and CDR2 SYGVKD. CDR3 DNA sequence: TGTGCCATCAGTGGGACAGGGGATTTGGTGAATACGCAGTATTTT. This encodes CAISGTGDLVNTQYF.

The table lists this clonotype with many counts. The chain recombines TRBV7-8 with TRBJ2-7; TRBD1 matches at 10 bases. The germline CDR1 and CDR2 sequences are SGHVS and FQNEAQ. V dropped 0 bases and J dropped 3; count of bases not matched to a gene: 5. CDR3 length: 16 residues. This CDR3 is CASSLAIRTGGYEQYF. CDR3 DNA sequence: TGTGCCAGCAGCTTAGCGATAAGGACAGGGGGCTACGAGCAGTACTTC.

The chain recombines TRBV19 with TRBJ2-3; no firm D call. Looked up from germline, CDR1 is LNHDA and CDR2 is SQIVND (reference sequence). The CDR3 is made up of 12 amino acids. Trimming removed 3 bases from V and 5 bases from J, with 6 bases in between. The CDR3 DNA reads as TGTGCCAGTAGTATGGAAGAAGATACGCAGTATTTT. Its protein product is CASSMEEDTQYF.

This clonotype occurred a few times. This chain uses TRBV7-2 with TRBJ2-1, with D unresolved. CDR1 is SGHTA, CDR2 FQGNSA, per germline. CDR3 length: 20 residues. With 3 bases removed from V and 0 bases from J, the gap between germline ends came to 24 bases. CDR3 in DNA: TGTGCCAGCAGCTTGCTCGGTGTATACCGATATGAAAGCTCCTACAATGAGCAGTTCTTC. It yields the protein CASSLLGVYRYESSYNEQFF.

The genes are TRBV9 and TRBJ2-7; 8 bases are a match to TRBD1. V lost 4 bases, J lost 6 bases, and 15 bases stayed unmatched. CDR1 and CDR2 (germline): SGDLS, YYNGEE. The CDR3 has 16 residues. CDR3 in DNA: TGTGCCAGCAGCTTTGGACAGGGAGACAACAGAGGCGAGCAGTACTTC. Protein sequence: CASSFGQGDNRGEQYF.

This clonotype was found a few times. The J gene is TRBJ2-3, the V gene TRBV7-2, with TRBD1 as a possible D gene (5 bases). Germline values: CDR1 SGHTA, CDR2 FQGNSA. The CDR3 has 16 amino acids. The V end lost 1 base, the J end lost 2 bases, and 13 bases lay between the germline ends. The CDR3 sequence is CASSLEIRTFTDTQYF. In DNA, the CDR3 is TGTGCCAGCAGCTTAGAGATTAGGACATTCACAGATACGCAGTATTTT.

This clonotype was seen only a few times. The rearrangement links TRBV28 to TRBJ2-1; 8 bases match TRBD1. The CDR3 is 15 residues long. Germline V gene data show CDR1 as MDHEN and CDR2 as SYDVKM. V was clipped by 6 bases and J by 1 base; unmatched bases: 5. The CDR3 sequence: CASRQGGNSYNEQFF. Written as DNA, the CDR3 is TGTGCCAGCAGACAGGGGGGTAATTCCTACAATGAGCAGTTCTTC.

This chain joins TRBV7-2 and TRBJ2-7; D call uncertain. The CDR3 consists of 13 residues. CDR1 is SGHTA and CDR2 is FQGNSA in the germline V gene. The germline V and J ends were trimmed by 6 bases and 0 bases, with 9 bases remaining between them. As DNA, the CDR3 is TGTGCCAGCAGTTTCGCGTCCTCCTACGAGCAGTACGTC. This sequence encodes CASSFASSYEQYV.

Details on this clonotype: A much larger clone is a single base away; this may be a read error. The rearrangement uses TRBV7-9 and TRBJ2-5; 10 bases match TRBD2. V lost 4 bases to trimming and J lost 2 bases; unmatched junction nucleotides: 1. CDR1 is SEHNR, CDR2 FQNEAQ, per germline (reference sequence). The CDR3 loop spans 14 amino acids. The CDR3 DNA is TGTGCCAGCAGCTATAGCGGGGGGCAAGAGACCCAGTACTTC. It codes for CASSYSGGQETQYF.

The table lists this clonotype with many counts. The J gene is TRBJ1-5, the V gene TRBV2; no clear D gene. Germline CDR1 reads SNHLY; CDR2 reads FYNNEI. CDR3 length equals 13 residues. The V gene lost 5 bases and the J gene lost 6 bases, with 11 bases spanning the gap. The CDR3 here is CASSPLERQPQHF. CDR3 DNA sequence: TGTGCCAGCAGTCCCCTTGAGCGTCAGCCCCAGCATTTT.

The gene calls are TRBV6-5 and TRBJ2-7, with D tentatively TRBD1 or TRBD2 (7 bases each). Trimming removed 3 bases from V and 0 bases from J, with 12 bases in between. CDR3 size: 15 residues. CDR1 is MNHEY, CDR2 SVGAGI, per germline. The CDR3: CASSYGRDSSYEQYF. The CDR3 nucleotides are TGTGCCAGCAGTTATGGGAGGGACAGCTCCTACGAGCAGTACTTC.

The rearrangement uses TRBV24-1 and TRBJ2-3; D is unclear. Trimming stripped 4 bases from V and 4 bases from J, with 11 bases between. The germline V gene encodes CDR1 KGHDR and CDR2 SFDVKD. This CDR3 has 14 residues. The CDR3 region is CATSDWRKPDTQYF. The CDR3 DNA sequence: TGTGCCACCAGTGACTGGCGAAAGCCAGATACGCAGTATTTT.

The chain has TRBV18 and TRBJ1-5; tentative D call: TRBD1 (6 bases). Germline V CDR1 and CDR2: KGHSH, LQKENI. The CDR3 contains 14 residues. Trimming removed 9 bases at V and 7 bases at J, with 19 bases between. CDR3 DNA sequence: TGTGCCAGTTCTACTTTCGGGGGCAGACAGCCCCAGCATTTT. Amino acids: CASSTFGGRQPQHF. Together with reference TRBV18 and TRBJ1-5, the CDR3 gives the full variable domain: NAGVMQNPRHLVRRRGQEARLRCSPMKGHSHVYWYRQLPEEGLKFMVYLQKENIIDESGMPKERFSAEFPKEGPSILRIQQVVRGDSAAYFCASSTFGGRQPQHFGDGTRLSIL.

The chain is built from TRBV30 and TRBJ1-5, with D possibly being TRBD1 (6 bases). The ends were cut back, 0 bases at V and 4 bases at J, with 7 bases in the middle. This CDR3 contains 13 residues. CDR1 and CDR2 from the germline V gene are GTSNPN and SVGIG (reference sequence). This CDR3 is CAWSVTGNQPQHF. CDR3 DNA: TGTGCCTGGAGTGTAACAGGGAATCAGCCCCAGCATTTT.

This clonotype was seen only a few times. This chain uses TRBV15 with TRBJ1-5; 9 positions match TRBD1. Germline-derived CDR1 and CDR2 are LNHNV and YYDKDF (reference sequence). The length of the CDR3 is 14 residues. V trimming: 5 bases; J trimming: 4 bases; junction bases outside the gene matches: 3. The CDR3 reads CATSRGQGNQPQHF. The CDR3 DNA reads as TGTGCCACCAGCCGGGGACAGGGAAATCAGCCCCAGCATTTT.

This clonotype was seen a handful of times. The rearrangement links TRBV4-2 to TRBJ2-1, with TRBD1 identical over 7 bases. Germline V lookup: CDR1 LGHNA, CDR2 YNFKEQ. The V gene end was trimmed by 5 bases and the J gene end by 6 bases; junction bases not matched to a gene: 13. The CDR3 spans 16 residues. The CDR3 is CASSSIPQGVTNEQFF. Written as DNA, the CDR3 is TGTGCCAGCAGCTCCATACCTCAGGGGGTTACCAATGAGCAGTTCTTC.

The chain joins TRBV5-4 to TRBJ2-5, with 8 bases lining up with TRBD2. The CDR3 has 16 residues. Losses at the gene ends were 0 bases for V and 1 base for J; bases not matched to a gene: 5. Per the germline V gene, CDR1 is SGHNT and CDR2 is YYREEE (reference sequence). The CDR3 here is CASSLDFAGGQETQYF. The CDR3 DNA is TGTGCCAGCAGCTTGGATTTCGCGGGGGGCCAAGAGACCCAGTACTTC.

In its sample, this clonotype was seen a few times. CDR3 sequence reads: CASSHGNEQFF. The DNA of the CDR3 is TGTGCCAGCAGCCATGGCAATGAGCAGTTCTTC. V usage is TRBV7-9 and J usage is TRBJ2-1; no clear D gene. The CDR3 spans 11 residues. Between the trimmed V and J ends, which lost 5 bases and 6 bases, there was a span of 5 bases. The germline gives CDR1 SEHNR, CDR2 FQNEAQ (reference sequence). Drawing the rest from reference TRBV7-9 and TRBJ2-1, the complete variable domain is DTGVSQNPRHKITKRGQNVTFRCDPISEHNRLYWYRQTLGQGPEFLTYFQNEAQLEKSRLLSDRFSAERPKGSFSTLEIQRTEQGDSAMYLCASSHGNEQFFGPGTRLTVL.

Many counts were recorded for this clonotype. The chain joins TRBV6-5 to TRBJ2-1, with D unresolved. Trimming removed 0 bases at V and 3 bases at J, with 9 bases between. This CDR3 comprises 15 residues. From germline, CDR1 is MNHEY and CDR2 SVGAGI. The CDR3: CASSYSGSIYNEQFF. The CDR3 nucleotides read TGTGCCAGCAGTTACTCGGGGTCCATCTACAATGAGCAGTTCTTC.

The chain couples TRBV7-6 to TRBJ2-1; 7 bases match TRBD1. CDR1 is SGHVS and CDR2 is FNYEAQ in the germline V gene. V was clipped by 5 bases and J by 7 bases; unmatched bases: 8. The CDR3 consists of 14 residues. Written as DNA, the CDR3 is TGTGCCAGCAGCCTTTTACAGGGGCCGAATGAGCAGTTCTTC. Protein: CASSLLQGPNEQFF.

Ten or more counts support this clonotype. The V call is TRBV7-9, the J call TRBJ1-6; D is possibly TRBD1 (5 bases). Germline V gene data show CDR1 as SEHNR and CDR2 as FQNEAQ (reference sequence). V gave up 5 bases and J gave up 0 bases, with 14 bases separating them. CDR3 length: 17 residues. DNA of the CDR3: TGTGCCAGCAGCCGTCCGATGGGGACCTCCTATAATTCACCCCTCCACTTT. It yields the protein CASSRPMGTSYNSPLHF. Drawing the rest from reference TRBV7-9 and TRBJ1-6, the complete variable domain is DTGVSQNPRHKITKRGQNVTFRCDPISEHNRLYWYRQTLGQGPEFLTYFQNEAQLEKSRLLSDRFSAERPKGSFSTLEIQRTEQGDSAMYLCASSRPMGTSYNSPLHFGNGTRLTVT.

This clonotype came up many times. The chain carries TRBV18 and TRBJ2-7, with 7 bases fitting TRBD1. The CDR3 is made up of 14 amino acids. Germline assignment: CDR1 KGHSH and CDR2 LQKENI. Unmatched junction bases numbered 3, after V lost 4 bases and J lost 0 bases. CDR3 DNA sequence: TGTGCCAGCTCACTCGGGACAGCCTCCTACGAGCAGTACGTC. Its protein product is CASSLGTASYEQYV.

This clonotype has ten or more counts. The chain recombines TRBV4-3 with TRBJ1-2; D call uncertain. Trimming took 0 bases from V and 4 from J, leaving 6 bases between them. Looked up from germline, CDR1 is LGHNA and CDR2 is YSLEER. This CDR3 has 13 residues. This chain's CDR3 is CASSQDRTYGYTF. As DNA, the CDR3 is TGCGCCAGCAGCCAAGACAGGACCTATGGCTACACCTTC.

This clonotype turned up a few times. V and J are TRBV27 and TRBJ1-6; D is uncertain. Trimming removed 7 bases from V and 9 bases from J, with 19 bases in between. The CDR3 is 15 amino acids. Germline CDR1 is MNHEY and CDR2 is SMNVEV (reference sequence). The CDR3 region is CASTLRPTAGSPLHF. CDR3 in DNA: TGTGCCAGCACCCTTCGACCGACCGCCGGTTCACCCCTCCACTTT.

This clonotype has a handful of counts. The rearrangement uses TRBV5-1 and TRBJ2-3, with a possible D match to TRBD1 (6 bases). Germline CDR1 SGHRS, CDR2 YFSETQ. The V and J ends lost 5 bases and 8 bases respectively, with 15 bases between them. This CDR3 has 13 residues. DNA for the CDR3: TGCGCCAGCAGTCGCACAGGGCAGGGTACGCAGTATTTT. Amino acid sequence: CASSRTGQGTQYF.

This clonotype was seen a few times. This chain joins TRBV29-1 and TRBJ2-5; D perhaps matches TRBD1 (6 bases). V lost 4 bases and J lost 5, with 14 bases in between. The CDR3 extends over 13 amino acids. The germline V gene encodes CDR1 SQVTM and CDR2 ANQGSEA. The CDR3 DNA follows: TGCAGCGTTGGCCAGGGGATGTGGGAGACCCAGTACTTC. As protein: CSVGQGMWETQYF.

This CDR3 reads CGTGEFNEQFF. CDR3 nucleotides: TGTGGGACAGGGGAATTCAATGAGCAGTTCTTC. V gene TRBV12-3 or TRBV12-4 combines with J gene TRBJ2-1, with TRBD1 matching 9 bases. The CDR3 is 11 amino acids.